The clone carrying this T cell receptor (beta chain) was counted at least ten times. Its specificity is unknown. These data belong to a study of T cell repertoires in cytomegalovirus infection. Study background: Selected CMV epitopes included recently identified HLA-C-restricted ones as well as well-studied HLA-B-restricted ones. Indications came from public TCR beta signatures; they pointed to CMV infection and to a matching HLA type. The study's findings and limits: Of the TCR beta families, the public ones yielded a cumulative frequency that identified carriers of CMV plus the relevant HLA. HLA-C-restricted CMV clonotypes gave the most frequent clonotype in two of eight donors.

Each CDR3 protein is one row after TCRdb ran MiXCR on the reads. The sample yields around 900,000 distinct CDR3 sequences, around 31% seen once. The CDR3 is made up of 14 amino acids. Per germline, CDR1 SGHTA and CDR2 FQGNSA. Trimming took off 2 bases at V and 1 base at J, with 6 bases between the two ends. The receptor was isolated from a human donor in good health (CMV status not recorded). Some clones in this sample may be carry-over from other donors' samples. The chain uses TRBV7-2 and TRBJ1-5, with D tentatively TRBD1 (5 bases). The sequencing used cultured CD8+ T cells from PBMCs, collected from culture after CMV antigen stimulation. CDR3 coding DNA: TGTGCCAGCAGCTTAAAGGGGAGCAATCAGCCCCAGCATTTT. Translation gives CASSLKGSNQPQHF.